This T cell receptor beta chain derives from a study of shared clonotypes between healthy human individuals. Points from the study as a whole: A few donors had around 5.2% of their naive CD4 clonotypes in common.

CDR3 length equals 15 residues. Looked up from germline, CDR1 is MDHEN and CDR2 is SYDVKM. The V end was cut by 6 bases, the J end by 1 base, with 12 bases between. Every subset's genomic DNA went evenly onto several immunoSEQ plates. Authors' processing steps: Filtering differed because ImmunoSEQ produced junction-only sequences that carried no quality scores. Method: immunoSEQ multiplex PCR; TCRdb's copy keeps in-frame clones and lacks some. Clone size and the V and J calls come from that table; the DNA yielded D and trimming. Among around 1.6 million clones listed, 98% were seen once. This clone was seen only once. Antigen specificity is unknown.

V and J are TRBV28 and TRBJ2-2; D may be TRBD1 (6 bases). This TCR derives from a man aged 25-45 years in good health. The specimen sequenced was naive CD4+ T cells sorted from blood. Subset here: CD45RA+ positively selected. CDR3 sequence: CASRLVQGNTGELFF. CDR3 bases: TGTGCCAGCAGGCTCGTACAGGGGAACACCGGGGAGCTGTTTTTT.